Listed below are T cell receptor beta chains from one sample, sequenced in a study of technical replicates of blood from four donors. Some clones are missing from TCRdb's copy, which holds only in-frame ones; the method was immunoSEQ multiplex PCR. The profile shows around 83,000 clones, over 85% of them singletons. Sequencing was performed on T cells isolated from PBMCs. The origin of the receptors is a human donor in good health. Each CDR3 is given with its conserved first and last residue. The D gene is left open where the match is weak. Clone size is not always given. Where it is, it says once, few, many or a class for expanded clones.

V gene,clone size,J gene,D gene,CDR3 protein,CDR3 DNA
TRBV11-3,once,TRBJ1-1,TRBD1,CASSLQGGLNTEAFF,TGTGCCAGCAGCTTGCAGGGGGGATTGAACACTGAAGCTTTCTTT
TRBV30,once,TRBJ2-7,-,CAWGIRRDYEQYF,TGTGCCTGGGGGATTCGACGGGACTACGAGCAGTACTTC
TRBV27,-,TRBJ2-6,-,CASSTGVGANVLTF,TGTGCCAGCAGCACCGGGGTTGGGGCCAACGTCCTGACTTTC
TRBV6-5,-,TRBJ1-4,TRBD1,CASSQLGGGDEKLFF,TGTGCCAGCAGCCAACTAGGAGGGGGCGATGAAAAACTGTTTTTT
TRBV4-2,-,TRBJ2-1,-,CASSQDGTSGNEQFF,TGTGCCAGCAGCCAAGATGGGACTTCCGGGAATGAGCAGTTCTTC
TRBV5-1,-,TRBJ2-1,TRBD1,CASSTSTGGRDEQFF,TGCGCCAGCAGCACATCGACAGGGGGCCGGGATGAGCAGTTCTTC
TRBV7-3,-,TRBJ2-7,TRBD2,CASSPSGTVGEGEQYF,TGTGCCAGCAGCCCTAGCGGGACAGTGGGAGAGGGCGAGCAGTACTTC
TRBV6-5,-,TRBJ1-1,-,CASSSLMSRDTEAFF,TGTGCCAGCAGTTCTTTAATGTCCAGGGACACTGAAGCTTTCTTT
TRBV2,once,TRBJ2-5,TRBD2,CASRAGRESAQYF,TGTGCCAGCAGGGCTGGGCGGGAGAGTGCCCAGTACTTC
TRBV2,-,TRBJ1-1,-,CASSETSGLRTEAFF,TGTGCCAGCAGTGAAACGTCAGGACTGCGCACTGAAGCTTTCTTT
TRBV4-1,-,TRBJ2-5,TRBD2,CASSQEGLAKETQYF,TGCGCCAGCAGCCAGGAGGGACTAGCAAAAGAGACCCAGTACTTC
TRBV7-6,-,TRBJ2-7,-,CASSLGENEQYF,TGTGCCAGCAGCTTAGGAGAAAACGAGCAGTACTTC
TRBV28,-,TRBJ2-6,-,CASSFWQGGSGANVLTF,TGTGCCAGCAGTTTCTGGCAGGGCGGCTCTGGGGCCAACGTCCTGACTTTC
TRBV19,-,TRBJ1-1,-,CASSIAGDGSSAEAFF,TGTGCCAGTAGTATAGCTGGAGATGGTAGTTCGGCTGAAGCTTTCTTT
TRBV11-2,-,TRBJ2-7,TRBD2,CASSLTSGGAYEQYF,TGTGCCAGCAGCTTAACTAGCGGGGGAGCATACGAGCAGTACTTC
TRBV7-2,few,TRBJ1-5,-,CASSWTATYSNQPQHF,TGTGCCAGCAGCTGGACAGCCACTTATAGCAATCAGCCCCAGCATTTT
TRBV4-1,-,TRBJ1-5,-,CASSQFQGAVNQPQHF,TGCGCCAGCAGCCAATTTCAAGGGGCAGTCAATCAGCCCCAGCATTTT
TRBV5-1,-,TRBJ2-4,TRBD2,CASNQARLADGENIQYF,TGCGCCAGCAACCAAGCCCGACTAGCGGACGGGGAAAACATTCAGTACTTC
TRBV29-1,-,TRBJ1-2,-,CSVWSGGHGYTF,TGCAGCGTTTGGTCGGGGGGTCATGGCTACACCTTC
TRBV6-5,-,TRBJ1-6,-,CASTQGYNSPLHF,TGTGCCAGCACTCAGGGCTATAATTCACCCCTCCACTTT
TRBV10-1,-,TRBJ2-3,-,CASSESRRDTQYF,TGCGCCAGCAGTGAGTCTAGGCGGGATACGCAGTATTTT
TRBV4-1,-,TRBJ2-2,TRBD2,CASSQAGGAGELFF,TGCGCCAGCAGCCAAGCGGGGGGGGCCGGGGAGCTGTTTTTT
TRBV9,-,TRBJ2-7,-,CASSVGISASYEQYF,TGTGCCAGCAGCGTAGGTATTAGCGCCTCCTACGAGCAGTACTTC
TRBV5-8,-,TRBJ1-6,-,CASSFEAVSSYNSPLHF,TGTGCCAGCAGCTTTGAGGCAGTAAGCTCCTATAATTCACCCCTCCACTTT
TRBV2,once,TRBJ1-4,TRBD1,CASNQGQPDEKLFF,TGTGCCAGCAACCAGGGACAGCCAGATGAAAAACTGTTTTTT
TRBV6-6,-,TRBJ2-3,-,CASSLEPGINTDTQYF,TGTGCCAGCAGTCTTGAGCCAGGGATCAACACAGATACGCAGTATTTT
TRBV9,-,TRBJ1-1,-,CASSVEGRGNTEAFF,TGTGCCAGCAGCGTAGAGGGGAGGGGAAACACTGAAGCTTTCTTT
TRBV2,few,TRBJ2-5,-,CASSELETQYF,TGTGCCAGCAGTGAACTGGAGACCCAGTACTTC
TRBV4-1,few,TRBJ1-1,-,CASSQERKNTEAFF,TGCGCCAGCAGCCAAGAGCGGAAGAACACTGAAGCTTTCTTT
TRBV28,few,TRBJ1-5,-,CASIRQKRGINQPQHF,TGTGCCAGCATCCGCCAAAAACGGGGGATCAATCAGCCCCAGCATTTT
TRBV5-6,-,TRBJ2-5,TRBD2,CASSPGTSGRYQETQYF,TGTGCCAGCAGCCCCGGGACTAGCGGGAGGTATCAAGAGACCCAGTACTTC
TRBV11-2,-,TRBJ2-2,TRBD1,CASSVGTVNTGELFF,TGTGCCAGCAGCGTGGGGACAGTGAACACCGGGGAGCTGTTTTTT
TRBV11-2,-,TRBJ1-2,TRBD1,CASSLLSRTGTYGYTF,TGTGCCAGCAGCTTACTATCGAGGACAGGAACCTATGGCTACACCTTC
TRBV5-6,once,TRBJ1-2,TRBD1,CASSDRGNGYTF,TGTGCCAGCAGCGACAGGGGGAATGGCTACACCTTC
TRBV7-3,-,TRBJ2-2,-,CASSRRVRSGELFF,TGTGCCAGCAGCCGGAGGGTTAGATCCGGGGAGCTGTTTTTT
TRBV27,-,TRBJ1-5,TRBD1,CASRDRGRVGNQPQHF,TGTGCCAGTCGGGACAGGGGGCGCGTGGGCAATCAGCCCCAGCATTTT
TRBV6-4,once,TRBJ2-3,TRBD2,CATKSAGGPGDTQYF,TGTGCCACCAAGTCGGCGGGGGGGCCCGGGGATACGCAGTATTTT
TRBV7-9,-,TRBJ1-6,-,CASSLEGRDSSPLHF,TGTGCCAGCAGCCTAGAGGGCAGGGATTCTTCACCCCTCCACTTT
TRBV5-1,-,TRBJ1-4,-,CASSLDPGRGEKLFF,TGCGCCAGCAGCTTGGATCCAGGGAGGGGAGAAAAACTGTTTTTT
TRBV4-1,-,TRBJ2-3,TRBD2,CASSQELLAALDTQYF,TGCGCCAGCAGCCAAGAATTGCTAGCGGCCTTGGATACGCAGTATTTT
TRBV7-8,-,TRBJ2-1,TRBD2,CASSPLRAAGESFSEQFF,TGTGCCAGCAGCCCATTACGGGCCGCGGGAGAAAGTTTTTCGGAGCAGTTCTTC
TRBV6-5,-,TRBJ1-2,-,CASSHGGGTNYGYTF,TGTGCCAGCAGTCACGGCGGGGGCACTAACTATGGCTACACCTTC
TRBV7-9,-,TRBJ2-2,TRBD2,CASSSTSPWKGGELFF,TGTGCCAGCAGCTCGACTAGCCCCTGGAAAGGCGGGGAGCTGTTTTTT
TRBV6-1,-,TRBJ2-1,-,CASSEGVGLIQFF,TGTGCCAGCAGTGAAGGTGTTGGCCTGATCCAGTTCTTC
TRBV2,-,TRBJ2-3,TRBD2,CASSESVGLDPYF,TGTGCCAGCAGTGAAAGTGTAGGACTAGATCCGTATTTT
TRBV6-5,-,TRBJ2-7,-,CASSYQGAIEQYF,TGTGCCAGCAGTTACCAGGGTGCGATCGAGCAGTACTTC
TRBV4-1,once,TRBJ2-3,TRBD1,CASSQGTGWWDTQYF,TGCGCCAGCAGCCAAGGGACAGGGTGGTGGGATACGCAGTATTTT
TRBV9,-,TRBJ2-3,-,CASSVPLITDTQYF,TGTGCCAGCAGCGTACCCCTTATAACAGATACGCAGTATTTT
TRBV5-1,-,TRBJ2-3,-,CASSLAASGGTDTQYF,TGCGCCAGCAGCTTGGCCGCGTCCGGCGGTACAGATACGCAGTATTTT
TRBV2,-,TRBJ1-2,TRBD1,CASSDRGTVAGYTF,TGTGCCAGCAGTGACCGGGGGACAGTGGCGGGCTACACCTTC